The T cell receptor beta chain described here comes from a study of blood T cell repertoires in COVID-19 (TCRdb year 2020). A note on the overall study: Samples covering the acute and convalescent phases of COVID-19 were provided by collaborators in the United States, Italy and Spain. The material from the prospective study consisted of cDNA or gDNA derived from T cells, B-cell-depleted T cells, or PBMCs. The dataset comprised deeply sampled blood TCRbeta repertoires from subjects exposed to, actively infected with, or recovered from COVID-19. The repertoires were made available in a free public database intended to serve as a resource for research on the immune response to SARS-CoV-2. Samples were obtained from the ongoing ImmuneRACE study (first 160 participants) and from about 1,300 subjects provided by 6 global collaborators. Sample metadata almost always included a de-identified subject ID, COVID-19 status, age in years and sex. HLA class I and class II types, where available, came from metadata supplied by the sample provider rather than from assay-based typing.

TCRbeta CDR3 regions were amplified from genomic DNA by means of the immunoSEQ Assay, a bias-controlled multiplex PCR. Concerning the study's data processing: The number of nucleated cells in each sample was estimated by amplification of reference gene primers within the assay. Sequence reads were collapsed and filtered to measure the absolute abundance of every unique TCRbeta CDR3 rearrangement. For each sample, productive Simpson clonality was calculated as the square root of Simpson's diversity index across productive rearrangements. In TCRdb, the immuneACCESS table is reduced to in-frame sequences with V and J assigned. These tables do not hold every clone; where another copy was compared, an unresolved V gene accounts for under half, and the others remain unexplained. V and J calls and clone size follow that table, whereas D and trimming were derived from the DNA. This sample gives roughly 250,000 clones in total; 70% to 90% of them show up just once. The ten biggest clones cover 2.5% to 3.5% of the sample.

Paper-wide results and their limitations: The amount of clinical and demographic metadata varied by source and participant and was provided uncurated.

This clone came up a few times. Its antigen target is currently unknown. The input lacks base qualities; no much larger clone sits a single base away. Participants in the prospective study were enrolled through a virtual design, were aged about 18 to 90 years, and lived in approximately 25 United States geographic areas. To assign participants to cohorts, the prospective study relied on clinical history that participants themselves reported in a screening survey and a study questionnaire. Mobile phlebotomists in the prospective study collected whole blood, serum and a nasopharyngeal or oropharyngeal swab from every participant. Over a roughly two-month period, participants in the prospective study had the option of providing additional blood draws and questionnaires. Blood samples from the prospective study were shipped frozen or at room temperature prior to DNA extraction. In the germline V gene, CDR1 corresponds to SNHLY and CDR2 to FYNNEI. Its CDR3 holds 13 amino acids, cysteine through phenylalanine. Here the CDR3 DNA is all that survives: 39 bases in frame from base 1. The germline V and J ends show losses of 3 bases and 6 bases respectively, and no gene match explains 4 bases of the junction.

Sample: PBMCs or T cells enriched from blood (not recorded which). The clonotype comes from a woman aged 35 to 49 with acute COVID-19. This sequence uses TRBV2 and TRBJ1-1, and 7 junction bases match TRBD1. The DNA is as follows: TGTGCCAGCAGTGAGGAGGGGGCCGCTGAAGCTTTCTTT. This gives the protein CASSEEGAAEAFF.